A selection of T cell receptor beta chains follows, all from one sample in a study of CD8+ T cells in alopecia areata. The assay was immunoSEQ multiplex PCR, and TCRdb's table has in-frame clones only and misses some. The sample lists 35,000 to 45,000 clones, less than 55% seen once, with around 1.7% in the top ten. The sequenced material came from CD4+ Tregs sorted from blood. Receptor source: a human donor with alopecia areata. The CDR3 runs from the conserved cysteine through the conserved F or W. D genes are given only for firm matches. The listing skips clone size in some rows; elsewhere it reads once, few, many or a size class.

few	TRBV5-6	TRBJ2-3	.	TGTGCCAGCGGCACAGATACGCAGTATTTT	CASGTDTQYF
few	TRBV7-2	TRBJ2-2	.	TGTGCCAGCAGCTTAGCGGACACCAACACCGGGGAGCTGTTTTTT	CASSLADTNTGELFF
.	TRBV7-2	TRBJ2-3	.	TGTGCCAGCAGCGCACGACAGAGCACAGATACGCAGTATTTT	CASSARQSTDTQYF
.	TRBV4-3	TRBJ2-7	.	TGCGCCAGCAGCCAAGAAGTAGGCTACGAGCAGTACTTC	CASSQEVGYEQYF
.	TRBV7-9	TRBJ1-5	.	TGTGCCAGCAGCTTAGAATCGGGTAGCAATCAGCCCCAGCATTTT	CASSLESGSNQPQHF
.	TRBV7-2	TRBJ2-7	TRBD1	TGTGCCAGCAGCCCCGGACAGGGGTGGTACGAGCAGTACTTC	CASSPGQGWYEQYF
.	TRBV5-6	TRBJ2-5	.	TGTGCCAGCACCCTCGGTGGCAAAGAGACCCAGTACTTC	CASTLGGKETQYF
.	TRBV7-2	TRBJ2-1	.	TGTGCCAGCAGCGCAGCAATATCAACCTACAATGAGCAGTTCTTC	CASSAAISTYNEQFF
.	TRBV5-1	TRBJ1-1	.	TGCGCCAGCAGCTTGCGCGGGACCGGGACTGAAGCTTTCTTT	CASSLRGTGTEAFF
.	TRBV10-3	TRBJ2-2	TRBD1	TGTGCCATCAGTGTGACAGGGGGAGACACCGGGGAGCTGTTTTTT	CAISVTGGDTGELFF
.	TRBV15	TRBJ1-2	.	TGTGCCACCACCAGGCCGGGAGCCTATGGCTACACCTTC	CATTRPGAYGYTF
once	TRBV7-2	TRBJ2-1	TRBD1	TGTGCCAGCAGCCCAAGACAGGGGGCCTACAATGAGCAGTTCTTC	CASSPRQGAYNEQFF